The 27 T cell receptor beta chains in this list originate from one sample, sequenced in a study of response to subunit inactivated influenza vaccine. MiXCR, run by TCRdb on the RT-PCR reads, gives a single entry per CDR3 protein. The sample has about 160,000 distinct CDR3 sequences; 9.5% to 12% are singletons. The material was CD8+ T cells sorted from PBMCs, obtained about 24 months after vaccination. The receptors here all came from a man in his fifties or sixties who received an inactivated influenza vaccine.

The CDR3 protein is CASSPRTGRYTEAFF. Written as DNA, the CDR3 is TGTGCCAGCAGCCCCCGGACAGGGAGGTACACTGAAGCTTTCTTT. The chain uses TRBV7-9 and TRBJ1-1; TRBD1 agrees at 8 bases. Germline V gives CDR1 SEHNR, CDR2 FQNEAQ (reference sequence). This CDR3 has 15 amino acids. V lost 5 bases to trimming and J lost 3 bases; unmatched junction nucleotides: 8.

The chain combines TRBV5-6 with TRBJ2-3; TRBD2 matches 7 bases. The length of the CDR3 is 15 residues. V lost 4 bases to trimming and J lost 14 bases; unmatched junction nucleotides: 19. The germline V gene encodes CDR1 SGHDT and CDR2 YYEEEE. CDR3 region: CASSPISGLDEGWYF. CDR3 DNA: TGTGCCAGCAGCCCCATTTCAGGACTAGACGAGGGGTGGTATTTT.

There are a few counts of this clonotype. This chain uses TRBV6-4 with TRBJ1-1; D gene uncertain. Between the trimmed V and J ends, which lost 10 bases and 0 bases, there was a span of 15 bases. The CDR3 sequence is 14 residues long. Germline CDR1 reads MRHNA; CDR2 reads SNTAGT. CDR3 coding DNA: TGTGCCACTTGGAGTGGCAGTCTGAACACTGAAGCTTTCTTT. Translation: CATWSGSLNTEAFF.

This clonotype was observed a handful of times. The chain combines TRBV2 with TRBJ2-4; the D is unclear. Per germline, CDR1 SNHLY and CDR2 FYNNEI. V gave up 3 bases and J gave up 3 bases, with 12 bases separating them. The CDR3 extends over 15 amino acids. The CDR3 protein is CASSEIGQGKNIQYF. The CDR3 DNA follows: TGTGCCAGCAGTGAGATTGGGCAAGGCAAAAACATTCAGTACTTC.

This clonotype was seen ten or more times. This rearrangement joins TRBV4-1 to TRBJ1-1; 8 bases agree with TRBD1. Per germline, CDR1 MGHRA and CDR2 YSYEKL. CDR3 size: 14 residues. V lost 5 bases and J lost 1; bases outside the gene matches: 3. CDR3 bases: TGCGCCAGCAGCTGGGGACAGGCGAACACTGAAGCTTTCTTT. Translating it yields CASSWGQANTEAFF.

This clonotype was observed at least ten times. This rearrangement joins TRBV6-5 to TRBJ1-5; a possible D gene is TRBD1 (5 bases). Looked up from germline, CDR1 is MNHEY and CDR2 is SVGAGI. The CDR3 loop spans 15 amino acids. V lost 2 bases and J 4 bases, leaving 12 bases between the germline ends. CDR3 nucleotide sequence: TGTGCCAGCAGTTACAGCCAGGGCTCGAATCAGCCCCAGCATTTT. Its protein product is CASSYSQGSNQPQHF.

This clonotype appeared a few times. This sequence joins TRBV20-1 and TRBJ2-5; unclear D gene. Germline-derived CDR1 and CDR2 are DFQATT and SNEGSKA (reference sequence). This CDR3 has 14 residues. Trimming removed 6 bases from V and 2 bases from J, with 16 bases in between. The CDR3 nucleotides are TGCAGTGCCGCCGACTTGGACGGTCAAGAGACCCAGTACTTC. Translation gives CSAADLDGQETQYF.

This clonotype was observed a few times. The chain combines TRBV25-1 with TRBJ2-7; 9 nucleotides agree with TRBD2. V gave up 1 base and J gave up 6 bases; unmatched junction bases: 7. CDR1 MGHDK and CDR2 SYGVNS come from the germline V gene. The CDR3 has 15 amino acids. CDR3 amino acids: CASSEFFSGGSEQYF. In DNA, the CDR3 is TGTGCCAGCAGTGAATTCTTTAGCGGGGGCTCCGAGCAGTACTTC.

The rearrangement links TRBV4-1 to TRBJ1-1; a weak D match, TRBD1 (6 bases). Germline values: CDR1 MGHRA, CDR2 YSYEKL. Between the trimmed V and J ends, which lost 6 bases and 3 bases, there was a span of 14 bases. This CDR3 spans 14 amino acids. CDR3 coding DNA: TGCGCCAGCAGTCAGAAAACAGGGTACACTGAAGCTTTCTTT. Translation: CASSQKTGYTEAFF.

This clonotype has at least ten counts. The chain recombines TRBV6-9 with TRBJ1-5; the match to TRBD1 covers 7 bases. After removal of 5 bases from V and 5 bases from J, the junction contained 6 bases not matched to a gene. Looked up from germline, CDR1 is MNHGY and CDR2 is SVAAGI. The CDR3 has 14 amino acids. Here the CDR3 reads CASSHRGPHQPQHF. The CDR3 DNA sequence: TGTGCCAGCAGTCACAGGGGTCCGCATCAGCCCCAGCATTTT.

The chain joins TRBV7-9 to TRBJ2-7; the match to TRBD1 covers 8 bases. With V trimmed by 4 bases and J by 12 bases, 8 bases remained unmatched. The CDR3 is made up of 12 amino acids. CDR1 and CDR2 from the germline V gene are SEHNR and FQNEAQ (reference sequence). Here the CDR3 DNA reads TGTGCCAGCAGCTCGGACAGGGTGGAGTCGTACTTC. Its protein product is CASSSDRVESYF.

There are a few counts of this clonotype. This chain joins TRBV28 and TRBJ2-2; the D gene is possibly TRBD1 (6 bases). CDR3 length: 16 amino acids. V was clipped by 2 bases and J by 3 bases, with 13 bases between them. Germline-derived CDR1 and CDR2 are MDHEN and SYDVKM. The CDR3 DNA reads TGTGCCAGCAGTTTACTGGCAGGGGCGGACACCGGGGAGCTGTTTTTT. Translation: CASSLLAGADTGELFF. Full variable domain (missing parts from reference TRBV28 and TRBJ2-2): DVKVTQSSRYLVKRTGEKVFLECVQDMDHENMFWYRQDPGLGLRLIYFSYDVKMKEKGDIPEGYSVSREKKERFSLILESASTNQTSMYLCASSLLAGADTGELFFGEGSRLTVL.

This clonotype was observed at least ten times. This chain joins TRBV4-3 and TRBJ2-1; 11 bases line up with TRBD2. V shed 3 bases and J 4 bases; nucleotides not matched to a gene: 5. The V gene's germline CDR1 is LGHNA and CDR2 YSLEER. The CDR3 is 16 residues long. CDR3 sequence (DNA): TGCGCCAGCAGCCAGATCCTAGCGGGAGGTTACAATGAGCAGTTCTTC. This gives the protein CASSQILAGGYNEQFF.

This clonotype has more than one count but fewer than ten. The rearrangement joins TRBV7-6 to TRBJ2-2; 9 bases fit TRBD1. The J segment lost 6 bases and the V segment lost 4 bases, leaving 18 bases of the junction unmatched. The CDR3 is made up of 19 amino acids. Germline-derived CDR1 and CDR2 are SGHVS and FNYEAQ. The chain's CDR3 is CASSSHRDRVYGTPGELFF. The CDR3 DNA follows: TGTGCCAGCAGCTCACACCGGGACAGGGTTTACGGAACCCCCGGGGAGCTGTTTTTT. The full variable domain, in which reference TRBV7-6 and TRBJ2-2 provide the parts outside the CDR3, is GAGVSQSPRYKVTKRGQDVALRCDPISGHVSLYWYRQALGQGPEFLTYFNYEAQQDKSGLPNDRFSAERPEGSISTLTIQRTEQRDSAMYRCASSSHRDRVYGTPGELFFGEGSRLTVL.

This clonotype was found many times. Its ends do not fully match the called genes, so a read error is possible. The J gene is TRBJ2-2, the V gene TRBV7-7; D unresolved. The CDR3 is 15 amino acids. CDR1 and CDR2 from the germline V gene are SSHAT and FNYEAQ (reference sequence). CDR3 amino acids: CASSLEVGDTGELFF. The CDR3, as DNA: TGTGCTAGCAGCTTAGAGGTCGGCGACACCGGGGAGCTGTTTTTT.

This clonotype turned up a few times. This rearrangement joins TRBV5-1 to TRBJ2-7; 9 bases are shared with TRBD1. V gave up 5 bases and J gave up 1 base; unmatched junction bases: 13. Germline loops: CDR1 SGHRS, CDR2 YFSETQ. The CDR3 covers 17 residues. CDR3 coding DNA: TGCGCCAGCAGGTCTCCCGGGACAGGGCTGAATTCCTACGAGCAGTACTTC. As protein: CASRSPGTGLNSYEQYF. Using reference TRBV5-1 and TRBJ2-7 for the parts outside the CDR3, the full variable domain is KAGVTQTPRYLIKTRGQQVTLSCSPISGHRSVSWYQQTPGQGLQFLFEYFSETQRNKGNFPGRFSGRQFSNSRSEMNVSTLELGDSALYLCASRSPGTGLNSYEQYFGPGTRLTVT.

This clonotype occurred many times. The J gene is TRBJ1-2, the V gene TRBV25-1; no definite D call. Between the trimmed V and J ends, which lost 6 bases and 2 bases, there was a span of 10 bases. The CDR3 sequence is 13 residues long. Germline CDR1 reads MGHDK; CDR2 reads SYGVNS. The CDR3: CASSFELNYGYTF. DNA for the CDR3: TGTGCCAGCAGCTTTGAGTTAAACTATGGCTACACCTTC.

The rearrangement uses TRBV5-1 and TRBJ2-7, with D possibly being TRBD2 (6 bases). Germline CDR1 is SGHRS and CDR2 is YFSETQ. V lost 4 bases, J lost 6 bases, and 11 bases lay in between. The CDR3 is made up of 12 amino acids. The CDR3 sequence is CASSLLGGEQYF. The CDR3 coding sequence is TGCGCCAGCAGCCTATTGGGGGGCGAGCAGTACTTC.

The chain uses TRBV7-8 and TRBJ2-1; D unclear. V was shortened by 4 bases and J by 3 bases, with 10 bases between the two germline ends. Germline assignment: CDR1 SGHVS and CDR2 FQNEAQ. The CDR3 runs 14 residues. Here the CDR3 reads CASSYLTDYNEQFF. Written as DNA, the CDR3 is TGTGCCAGCAGCTACTTGACGGACTACAATGAGCAGTTCTTC.

On this clonotype itself: One junction end disagrees with the germline gene, perhaps due to a read error. V gene TRBV12-3 or TRBV12-4 combines with J gene TRBJ2-1; weak D call: TRBD2 (6 bases). This CDR3 is 15 amino acids long. As DNA, the CDR3 is TGTTCCAGCAGTACCGGGGGTACCTCCTACAATGAGCAGTTCTTC. This codes for CSSSTGGTSYNEQFF.

This clonotype appeared a few times. The gene calls are TRBV6-1 and TRBJ2-5; D possibly uses TRBD1 or TRBD2 (5 bases each). Between the trimmed V and J ends, which lost 6 bases and 2 bases, there was a span of 13 bases. Germline CDR1 reads MNHNS; CDR2 reads SASEGT. CDR3 length equals 14 residues. The CDR3, as DNA: TGTGCCAGCAGCTCCCTTGGGGGACAAGAGACCCAGTACTTC. Protein sequence: CASSSLGGQETQYF.

This clonotype was picked up many times. V gene TRBV4-2 combines with J gene TRBJ2-1, with TRBD2 matching 8 bases. CDR1 and CDR2 from the germline V gene are LGHNA and YNFKEQ. The CDR3 runs to 16 residues. With V trimmed by 3 bases and J by 0 bases, 4 bases remained unmatched. The CDR3 spells CASSQVAGSSYNEQFF. The DNA of the CDR3 is TGTGCCAGCAGCCAGGTAGCGGGGAGCTCCTACAATGAGCAGTTCTTC.

This clonotype was seen more than once but under ten times. The chain's CDR3 is CASSPLGEAYEQYF. CDR3 nucleotides: TGTGCCAGCAGCCCGTTGGGGGAGGCCTACGAGCAGTACTTC. The chain joins TRBV7-9 to TRBJ2-7; tentative D call: TRBD2 (6 bases). This CDR3 spans 14 amino acids. The V end lost 5 bases, the J end lost 2 bases, and 13 bases lay between the germline ends. The germline V gene encodes CDR1 SEHNR and CDR2 FQNEAQ (reference sequence).

This clonotype has more than one count but fewer than ten. The chain is built from TRBV11-2 and TRBJ2-1, with TRBD1 matching 8 bases. V lost 4 bases to trimming and J lost 2 bases; unmatched junction nucleotides: 10. Germline V gives CDR1 SGHAT, CDR2 FQNNGV. The CDR3 runs 17 residues. In DNA form, the CDR3 reads TGTGCCAGCAGCTATACCAGGGGGCCTCTGGCCTACAATGAGCAGTTCTTC. This translates into CASSYTRGPLAYNEQFF.

This chain links TRBV4-1 with TRBJ1-1; tentatively, D is TRBD1 (6 bases). The germline gives CDR1 MGHRA, CDR2 YSYEKL. This CDR3 comprises 15 residues. Trimming shortened V by 1 base and J by 5 bases, and 14 bases separated the two germline ends. The CDR3 nucleotides are TGCGCCAGCAGCCAAGTCCTAGGGGGGGTAACTGAAGCTTTCTTT. Amino acid sequence: CASSQVLGGVTEAFF.

This clonotype was observed a few times. The chain is built from TRBV7-3 and TRBJ2-1, with a weak D call TRBD2 (6 bases). Between the trimmed V and J ends, which lost 5 bases and 4 bases, there was a span of 12 bases. This CDR3 has 14 amino acids. Per germline, CDR1 SGHTA and CDR2 FQGTGA. Written as DNA, the CDR3 is TGTGCCAGCAGCATAAGACTAGAATACAATGAGCAGTTCTTC. As protein: CASSIRLEYNEQFF.

The sample holds many counts of this clonotype. The gene calls are TRBV7-9 and TRBJ2-3, with D possibly matching TRBD1 (5 bases). The CDR3 consists of 16 residues. Germline V gives CDR1 SEHNR, CDR2 FQNEAQ (reference sequence). Trimming removed 4 bases from V and 0 bases from J, with 14 bases in between. The CDR3: CASSSYQGRSTDTQYF. CDR3 coding DNA: TGTGCCAGCAGCTCGTATCAGGGAAGGAGCACAGATACGCAGTATTTT. The full variable domain, rest sourced from reference TRBV7-9 and TRBJ2-3, is DTGVSQNPRHKITKRGQNVTFRCDPISEHNRLYWYRQTLGQGPEFLTYFQNEAQLEKSRLLSDRFSAERPKGSFSTLEIQRTEQGDSAMYLCASSSYQGRSTDTQYFGPGTRLTVL.